Below, one T cell receptor (beta chain) is given with its context. Its specificity is unknown. The J segment lost 4 bases and the V segment lost 2 bases, leaving 4 bases of the junction unmatched. Germline CDR1 and CDR2: MNHEY and SVGAGI. The CDR3 length is 14 residues. This record belongs to a study of blood T cells in healthy people across ages. Ranging in age from about 6 to 100, the donors were healthy Caucasian individuals from Russia. Using a J-beta primer mix together with a sample-barcoded 5' primer, a second PCR was run for roughly 6 to 11 cycles. Each of the cDNA molecules was tagged by a template-switch adaptor with 12 random nucleotides. TCRdb redid the calling of the 5' RACE reads with MiXCR, one entry per CDR3 protein. Of over 1.5 million distinct CDR3 sequences in the sample, 49% were seen once. The study, taken as a whole, reports: Strong correlation was found linking TCR beta diversity to naive T cell percentage. The fall in TCR beta diversity per million T cells was roughly linear with age.

This sequence was found in a woman between 35 and 50 years old in good health. This chain joins TRBV6-5 and TRBJ2-5; 7 nucleotides match TRBD1. The sample taken for sequencing was blood. DNA for the CDR3: TGTGCCAGCAGTTACGGCTACAGGGGAGAGACCCAGTACTTC. Amino acids: CASSYGYRGETQYF.